The 10 T cell receptor beta chains below come from one sample, sequenced in a study of CD8 T cells in ankylosing spondylitis. A single record per CDR3 protein comes from TCRdb applying MiXCR to the 5' RACE reads. The sample includes around 340,000 distinct CDR3 sequences, roughly 14% of them seen just once. Sequencing was performed on blood, either unsorted or a sorted T cell fraction (not recorded which). Every receptor here comes from a male donor with ankylosing spondylitis or in good health (not recorded which).

There are a few counts of this clonotype. CDR3 DNA: TGTGCCAGCAGCTTAGCAGGGCTGGGCGGGGAGCTGTTTTTT. Translation gives CASSLAGLGGELFF. The V call is TRBV7-2, the J call TRBJ2-2; D gene ambiguous. Germline CDR1 is SGHTA and CDR2 is FQGNSA. V lost 0 bases and J lost 7, with 9 bases in between. The CDR3 runs to 14 residues.

In its sample, this clonotype was seen a few times. The V and J genes are TRBV3-1 and TRBJ2-7; TRBD2 agrees at 8 bases. CDR3 length: 15 amino acids. Germline CDR1 LGHDT, CDR2 YNNKEL (reference sequence). The V and J ends lost 1 base and 2 bases, in that order; junction bases with no gene match: 4. The CDR3: CASSQAAGAPYEQYF. CDR3 bases: TGTGCCAGCAGCCAAGCAGCGGGGGCCCCCTACGAGCAGTACTTC.

This clonotype was seen a handful of times. The chain is built from TRBV29-1 and TRBJ2-5, with D unresolved. The CDR3 extends over 13 amino acids. V was shortened by 4 bases and J by 4 bases, with 13 bases between the two germline ends. Per the germline V gene, CDR1 is SQVTM and CDR2 is ANQGSEA. This CDR3 is CSVVGAARETQYF. The CDR3 nucleotides read TGCAGCGTTGTAGGTGCAGCAAGAGAGACCCAGTACTTC.

This clonotype has only a few counts. This chain uses TRBV7-2 with TRBJ2-5; D gene uncertain. Deletions cut 5 bases from V and 5 bases from J, with 12 bases between. There are 13 residues in the CDR3. Germline CDR1 SGHTA, CDR2 FQGNSA. This CDR3 reads CASSRPGWETQYF. The CDR3 DNA reads TGTGCCAGCAGCCGACCTGGATGGGAGACCCAGTACTTC.

This clonotype was observed once. V and J are TRBV19 and TRBJ2-1; D possibly corresponds to TRBD1 (6 bases). The germline CDR1 and CDR2 sequences are LNHDA and SQIVND (reference sequence). Deletions cut 7 bases from V and 10 bases from J, with 17 bases between. The CDR3 contains 13 residues. Written as DNA, the CDR3 is TGTGCCAGTAAGAGGGGGACAACCTCAGAGCAGTTCTTC. This codes for CASKRGTTSEQFF.

There are a few counts of this clonotype. V usage is TRBV5-1 and J usage is TRBJ2-1; a weak D match, TRBD2 (5 bases). Germline V lookup: CDR1 SGHRS, CDR2 YFSETQ. This CDR3 is built from 14 residues. V was clipped by 2 bases and J by 10 bases, with 16 bases between them. For the CDR3, the DNA is TGCGCCAGCAGCTTACCGGGGATCTTTGGGGAGCAGTTCTTC. Translated: CASSLPGIFGEQFF.

This clonotype was seen a handful of times. The chain has TRBV6-2 or TRBV6-3 and TRBJ2-1; 10 positions agree with TRBD1. Losses at the gene ends were 8 bases for V and 8 bases for J; bases not matched to a gene: 3. The CDR3 is 12 residues long. Germline lookup yields CDR1 MNHEY and CDR2 SVGEGT. This chain's CDR3 is CASRDRGDEQFF. The CDR3 nucleotides are TGTGCCAGCCGGGACAGGGGCGATGAGCAGTTCTTC.

This clonotype turned up a few times. The V and J genes are TRBV7-2 and TRBJ1-1, with D possibly TRBD1 on 5 matching bases. Trimming removed 0 bases from V and 6 bases from J, with 14 bases in between. This CDR3 is 15 amino acids long. Germline V gene lookup returns CDR1 SGHTA and CDR2 FQGNSA. This chain's CDR3 is CASSLAGAGRSEAFF. CDR3 nucleotide sequence: TGTGCCAGCAGCTTAGCAGGGGCAGGGAGGTCTGAAGCTTTCTTT.

The chain links TRBV18 to TRBJ1-2; D remains ambiguous. The CDR3 contains 13 residues. The V and J ends lost 8 bases and 2 bases respectively, with 12 bases between them. Germline V lookup: CDR1 KGHSH, CDR2 LQKENI. CDR3 sequence: CASENAGNYGYTF. The CDR3 DNA sequence: TGTGCCAGCGAAAACGCGGGGAACTATGGCTACACCTTC. The full variable domain, in which reference TRBV18 and TRBJ1-2 provide the parts outside the CDR3, is NAGVMQNPRHLVRRRGQEARLRCSPMKGHSHVYWYRQLPEEGLKFMVYLQKENIIDESGMPKERFSAEFPKEGPSILRIQQVVRGDSAAYFCASENAGNYGYTFGSGTRLTVV.

This clonotype was found a few times. V usage is TRBV7-9 and J usage is TRBJ1-2; 11 bases line up with TRBD1. The CDR3 contains 15 residues. Germline CDR1 is SEHNR and CDR2 is FQNEAQ (reference sequence). Trimming cost V 2 bases and J 6 bases; bases outside gene matches: 5. The CDR3 bases are TGTGCCAGCAGCTTAAAAGGACAGGGGGCCGATGGCTACACCTTC. This translates into CASSLKGQGADGYTF.